One and the same sample provided the 5 T cell receptor beta chains below, sequenced in a study of cytotoxic CD8 clonotypes in ibrutinib-treated CLL (dated by TCRdb to about 2021). The library was made by the immunoSEQ multiplex PCR assay. TCRdb mirrors the immuneACCESS table, restricted to in-frame sequences. Some clones are absent from its copies; in checked studies, under half trace to an unresolved V gene, and the reason for the others is unknown. The sample yields roughly 180,000 clones; less than 85% were counted once. The ten largest make up less than 6% of the sample. The time point label for this specimen denotes: roughly 25 months on ibrutinib. This sample comprised PBMCs, obtained after 24 months of ibrutinib treatment. These receptor sequences come from a human donor with chronic lymphocytic leukemia.

CDR3 in amino acids: CASSPTEALGYTF. Here the CDR3 DNA reads TGTGCCAGCAGCCCGACGGAGGCACTCGGCTACACCTTC. The genes are TRBV7-6 and TRBJ1-2; D is unresolved. The V end was cut by 5 bases, the J end by 8 bases, with 15 bases between. Germline CDR1 reads SGHVS; CDR2 reads FNYEAQ. The CDR3 covers 13 residues.

The chain has TRBV27 and TRBJ1-2, with 8 bases that match TRBD1. The CDR3 loop spans 14 amino acids. CDR1 is MNHEY and CDR2 is SMNVEV in the germline V gene (reference sequence). V shed 6 bases, J shed 5 bases, and the junction held 8 bases outside the gene matches. CDR3 sequence reads: CASRTTGQGYGYTF. Here the CDR3 DNA reads TGTGCCAGCAGAACAACTGGACAGGGTTATGGCTACACCTTC.

The V and J genes are TRBV5-1 and TRBJ1-1, with 7 bases aligning to TRBD1. The V and J ends lost 5 bases and 6 bases, in that order; junction bases with no gene match: 19. CDR1 and CDR2 from the germline V gene are SGHRS and YFSETQ. There are 17 residues in the CDR3. CDR3 coding DNA: TGCGCCAGCAGTCCCGAGACAGGGATCAAGCTTCGGTCTGAAGCTTTCTTT. It specifies CASSPETGIKLRSEAFF.

The chain has TRBV29-1 and TRBJ2-7, with a weak D call TRBD2 (6 bases). Germline V gene lookup returns CDR1 SQVTM and CDR2 ANQGSEA. Trimming took 7 bases from V and 5 from J, leaving 21 bases between them. The CDR3 has 14 residues. The CDR3 DNA reads TGCAGCGCCACCGGGACTCTTAGAGGCCACGAGCAGTACTTC. Its protein product is CSATGTLRGHEQYF.

The V call is TRBV4-1, the J call TRBJ2-1; D call uncertain. V shed 0 bases and J shed 9 bases, with 15 bases lying between them. The CDR3 extends over 15 amino acids. CDR1 is MGHRA and CDR2 is YSYEKL in the germline V gene. CDR3 in amino acids: CASSQDEASHTEQFF. DNA of the CDR3: TGCGCCAGCAGCCAAGATGAGGCGAGCCACACTGAGCAGTTCTTC.